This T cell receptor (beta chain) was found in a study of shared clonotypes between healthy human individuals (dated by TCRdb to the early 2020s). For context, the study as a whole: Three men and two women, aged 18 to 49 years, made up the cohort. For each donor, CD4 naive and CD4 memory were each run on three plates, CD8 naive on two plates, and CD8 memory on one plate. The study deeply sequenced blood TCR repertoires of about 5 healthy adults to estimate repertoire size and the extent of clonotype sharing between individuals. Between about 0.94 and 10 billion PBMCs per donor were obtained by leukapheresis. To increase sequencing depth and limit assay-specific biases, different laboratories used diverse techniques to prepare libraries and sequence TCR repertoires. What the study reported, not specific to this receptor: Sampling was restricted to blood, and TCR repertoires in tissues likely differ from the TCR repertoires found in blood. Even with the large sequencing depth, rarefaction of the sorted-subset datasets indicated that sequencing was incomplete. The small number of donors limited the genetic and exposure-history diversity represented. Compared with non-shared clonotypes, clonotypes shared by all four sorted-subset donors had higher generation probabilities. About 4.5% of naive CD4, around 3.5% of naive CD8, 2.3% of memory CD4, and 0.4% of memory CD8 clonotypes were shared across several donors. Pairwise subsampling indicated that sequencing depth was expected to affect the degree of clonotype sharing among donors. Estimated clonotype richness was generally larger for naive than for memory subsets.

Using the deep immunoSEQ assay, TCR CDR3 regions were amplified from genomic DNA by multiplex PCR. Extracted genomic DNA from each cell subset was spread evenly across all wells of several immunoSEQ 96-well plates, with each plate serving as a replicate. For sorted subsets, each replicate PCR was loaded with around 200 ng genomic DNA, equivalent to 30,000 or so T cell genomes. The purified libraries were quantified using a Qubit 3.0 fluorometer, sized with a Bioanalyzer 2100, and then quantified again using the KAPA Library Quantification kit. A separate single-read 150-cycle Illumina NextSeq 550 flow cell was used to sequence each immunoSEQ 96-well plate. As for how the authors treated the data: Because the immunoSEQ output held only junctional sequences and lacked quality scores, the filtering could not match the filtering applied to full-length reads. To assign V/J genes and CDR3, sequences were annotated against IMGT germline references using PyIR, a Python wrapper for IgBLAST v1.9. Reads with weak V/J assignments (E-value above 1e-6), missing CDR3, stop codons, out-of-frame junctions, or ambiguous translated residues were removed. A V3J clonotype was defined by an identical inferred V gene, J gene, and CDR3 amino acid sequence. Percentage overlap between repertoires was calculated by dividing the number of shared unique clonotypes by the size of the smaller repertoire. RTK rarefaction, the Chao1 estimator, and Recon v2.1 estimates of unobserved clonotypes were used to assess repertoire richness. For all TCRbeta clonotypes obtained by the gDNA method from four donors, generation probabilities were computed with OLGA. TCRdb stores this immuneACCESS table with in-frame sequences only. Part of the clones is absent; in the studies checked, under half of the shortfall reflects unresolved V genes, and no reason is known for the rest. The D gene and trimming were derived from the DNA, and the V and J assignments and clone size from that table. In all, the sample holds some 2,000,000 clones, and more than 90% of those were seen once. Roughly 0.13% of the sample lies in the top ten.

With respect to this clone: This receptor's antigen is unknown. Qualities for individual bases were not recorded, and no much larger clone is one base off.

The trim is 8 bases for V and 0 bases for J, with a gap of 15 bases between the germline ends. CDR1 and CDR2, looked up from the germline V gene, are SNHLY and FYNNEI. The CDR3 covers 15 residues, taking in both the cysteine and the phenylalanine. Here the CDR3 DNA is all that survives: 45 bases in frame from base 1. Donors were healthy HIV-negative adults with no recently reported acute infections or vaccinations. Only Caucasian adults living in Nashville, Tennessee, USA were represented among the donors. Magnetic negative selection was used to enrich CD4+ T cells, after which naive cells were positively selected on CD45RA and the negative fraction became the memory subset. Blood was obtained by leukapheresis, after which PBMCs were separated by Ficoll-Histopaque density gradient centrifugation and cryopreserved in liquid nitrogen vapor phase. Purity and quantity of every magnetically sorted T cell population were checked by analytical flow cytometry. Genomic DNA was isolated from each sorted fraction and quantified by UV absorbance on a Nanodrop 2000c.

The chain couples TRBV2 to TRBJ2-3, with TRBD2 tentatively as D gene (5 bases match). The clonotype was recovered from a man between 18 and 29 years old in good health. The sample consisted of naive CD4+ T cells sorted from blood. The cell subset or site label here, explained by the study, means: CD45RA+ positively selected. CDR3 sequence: CASGESRISTDTQYF. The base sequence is TGTGCCAGCGGGGAGTCCCGAATTAGCACAGATACGCAGTATTTT.